A single sample gave rise to the 28 T cell receptor beta chains below, sequenced in a study of PD-L1 blockade in urothelial cancer. Assay: immunoSEQ multiplex PCR; the TCRdb copy retains only in-frame clones and omits some. The data hold about 130,000 clones, with around 84% observed a single time. Sample time point: pretreatment peripheral blood. Material: PBMCs, obtained around atezolizumab (anti-PD-L1) treatment. The receptor set was obtained from a man aged 45-65 years with urothelial cancer.

This clone was counted ten times or more. This rearrangement joins TRBV6-1 to TRBJ1-6; D uncertain. With 2 bases removed from V and 9 bases from J, the gap between germline ends came to 11 bases. The V gene's germline CDR1 is MNHNS and CDR2 SASEGT. This CDR3 comprises 14 residues. This CDR3 is CASSEISTGSPLHF. CDR3 in DNA: TGTGCCAGCAGTGAAATCTCGACGGGTTCACCCCTCCACTTT.

The chain recombines TRBV28 with TRBJ2-5; 7 bases are shared with TRBD2. The J segment lost 9 bases and the V segment lost 5 bases, leaving 15 bases of the junction unmatched. This CDR3 is 15 amino acids long. The germline CDR1 and CDR2 sequences are MDHEN and SYDVKM. The CDR3 protein is CASSGSGLLLEAQYF. Written as DNA, the CDR3 is TGTGCCAGCAGTGGATCGGGACTACTCCTCGAAGCCCAGTACTTC.

The rearrangement uses TRBV18 and TRBJ2-6; D uncertain. The CDR3 has 15 amino acids. Deletions cut 6 bases from V and 0 bases from J, with 9 bases between. The V gene's germline CDR1 is KGHSH and CDR2 LQKENI. CDR3 nucleotide sequence: TGTGCCAGCTCCCCCAGCGTCTCTGGGGCCAACGTCCTGACTTTC. This sequence encodes CASSPSVSGANVLTF. Filled out from reference TRBV18 and TRBJ2-6, the complete variable domain reads NAGVMQNPRHLVRRRGQEARLRCSPMKGHSHVYWYRQLPEEGLKFMVYLQKENIIDESGMPKERFSAEFPKEGPSILRIQQVVRGDSAAYFCASSPSVSGANVLTFGAGSRLTVL.

The rearrangement links TRBV6-1 to TRBJ1-5, with D unresolved. The V gene's germline CDR1 is MNHNS and CDR2 SASEGT. Trimming shortened V by 4 bases and J by 7 bases, and 8 bases separated the two germline ends. The CDR3 spans 12 residues. Here the CDR3 reads CASSGTAQPQHF. CDR3 DNA: TGTGCCAGCAGTGGAACAGCCCAGCCCCAGCATTTT.

The chain recombines TRBV19 with TRBJ2-5; 8 positions agree with TRBD1. The V segment lost 4 bases and the J segment 4 bases; nucleotides outside the gene matches: 8. Germline lookup yields CDR1 LNHDA and CDR2 SQIVND (reference sequence). The CDR3 loop spans 15 amino acids. The CDR3 coding sequence is TGTGCCAGTAGTAGAGCCGGACAGGGCGGAGAGACCCAGTACTTC. Amino acids: CASSRAGQGGETQYF.

This sequence joins TRBV7-8 and TRBJ2-3, with unresolved D. The germline V gene has CDR1 SGHVS and CDR2 FQNEAQ. The CDR3 is 16 amino acids. V shed 2 bases and J shed 0 bases, with 12 bases lying between them. This chain's CDR3 is CASSLLPTTSTDTQYF. CDR3 nucleotide sequence: TGTGCCAGCAGCTTATTGCCTACCACTAGCACAGATACGCAGTATTTT.

This chain links TRBV5-4 with TRBJ2-2, with D perhaps matching TRBD1 (5 bases). The germline V and J ends were trimmed by 7 bases and 6 bases, with 22 bases remaining between them. Per the germline V gene, CDR1 is SGHNT and CDR2 is YYREEE (reference sequence). The CDR3 consists of 16 residues. The CDR3 DNA follows: TGTGCCAGCGCACAGGTATCGATAGGAAACGCCGGGGAGCTGTTTTTT. This sequence encodes CASAQVSIGNAGELFF.

This clone was seen at least ten times. The chain joins TRBV7-2 to TRBJ1-3; D is unclear. Trimming took off 4 bases at V and 0 bases at J, with 13 bases between the two ends. The CDR3 is made up of 16 amino acids. Germline V CDR1 and CDR2: SGHTA, FQGNSA. CDR3 in DNA: TGTGCCAGCAGCTCCGCCATTCGCAGCTCTGGAAACACCATATATTTT. It is translated as CASSSAIRSSGNTIYF. The entire variable domain, with the rest obtained from reference TRBV7-2 and TRBJ1-3, is as follows: GAGVSQSPSNKVTEKGKDVELRCDPISGHTALYWYRQSLGQGLEFLIYFQGNSAPDKSGLPSDRFSAERTGGSVSTLTIQRTQQEDSAVYLCASSSAIRSSGNTIYFGEGSWLTVV.

The V gene is TRBV7-3, the J gene TRBJ2-3; 7 bases align to TRBD2. V trimming: 2 bases; J trimming: 2 bases; junction bases outside the gene matches: 1. Germline CDR1 SGHTA, CDR2 FQGTGA. This CDR3 region has 14 residues. The CDR3 here is CASSLAGVTDTQYF. As DNA, the CDR3 is TGTGCCAGCAGCTTAGCGGGAGTCACAGATACGCAGTATTTT.

This clone has a handful of counts. V and J are TRBV6-4 and TRBJ1-4; 8 nucleotides align to TRBD1. Trimming at V came to 2 bases and at J to 3 bases, leaving 8 bases not matched to a gene. CDR3 size: 17 residues. Germline CDR1 and CDR2: MRHNA and SNTAGT. The CDR3 DNA reads as TGTGCCAGCAGTGACCCCCCAGGGGGCTTACCTAATGAAAAACTGTTTTTT. It codes for CASSDPPGGLPNEKLFF.

The chain links TRBV4-2 to TRBJ2-7; 15 bases fit TRBD2. The CDR3 is made up of 16 amino acids. Per the germline V gene, CDR1 is LGHNA and CDR2 is YNFKEQ. J lost 3 bases, V lost 5 bases, and 5 bases had no gene match. The DNA of the CDR3 is TGTGCCAGCAGCAAGGGGGGACTAGCGGGGGGCTACGAGCAGTACTTC. Translating it yields CASSKGGLAGGYEQYF.

The chain is built from TRBV27 and TRBJ2-5; unclear D gene. The ends were cut back, 2 bases at V and 7 bases at J, with 11 bases in the middle. This CDR3 is built from 13 residues. Germline V gene sequence: CDR1 MNHEY, CDR2 SMNVEV (reference sequence). CDR3 DNA sequence: TGTGCCAGCAGTTTAGAGGTTACGGGGACCCAGTACTTC. Translating it yields CASSLEVTGTQYF.

This chain joins TRBV7-9 and TRBJ2-3; 9 nucleotides line up with TRBD1. CDR3 length: 18 amino acids. CDR1 is SEHNR, CDR2 FQNEAQ, per germline (reference sequence). After removal of 3 bases from V and 0 bases from J, the junction contained 10 bases not matched to a gene. The CDR3 DNA is TGTGCCAGCAGCTTGGCTCGGGACAGGGCAACTAGCACAGATACGCAGTATTTT. Its protein is CASSLARDRATSTDTQYF.

The V call is TRBV5-8, the J call TRBJ2-5; 12 bases agree with TRBD2. CDR1 and CDR2 (germline): SGHTS, YDEGEE. The CDR3 covers 15 residues. V gave up 4 bases and J gave up 5 bases; unmatched junction bases: 6. The DNA of the CDR3 is TGTGCCAGCAGCACACTAGCGGGAGGATGGGAGACCCAGTACTTC. Its translation: CASSTLAGGWETQYF.

The V call is TRBV14, the J call TRBJ1-1, with 7 bases fitting TRBD1. The CDR3 spans 15 residues. V gave up 3 bases and J gave up 4 bases; unmatched junction bases: 8. Germline V gene lookup returns CDR1 SGHDN and CDR2 FVKESK. Here the CDR3 DNA reads TGTGCCAGCAGCCACCAGACAGGGAAGGGCACTGAAGCTTTCTTT. This codes for CASSHQTGKGTEAFF.

This chain joins TRBV28 and TRBJ2-1; 11 bases match TRBD2. The V gene end was trimmed by 4 bases and the J gene end by 7 bases; junction bases not matched to a gene: 3. CDR3 length equals 14 residues. Germline CDR1 MDHEN, CDR2 SYDVKM. In nucleotides, the CDR3 is TGTGCCAGCAGTTATAGCGGGAGGGCGAATGAGCAGTTCTTC. It specifies CASSYSGRANEQFF.

This clone was recorded only once. The chain links TRBV28 to TRBJ1-2, with D maybe TRBD1 (5 bases). The CDR3 totals 12 residues. V was cut by 10 bases and J by 5 bases, with 14 bases left in between. The germline V gene has CDR1 MDHEN and CDR2 SYDVKM. This CDR3 reads CATFSDSYGYTF. Here the CDR3 DNA reads TGTGCCACCTTTTCTGACAGTTATGGCTACACCTTC.

CDR3 in amino acids: CASSQGGGGGSYEQYF. CDR3 sequence (DNA): TGTGCCAGCAGTCAGGGTGGGGGCGGGGGTTCCTACGAGCAGTACTTC. This chain joins TRBV6-6 and TRBJ2-7; TRBD2 is a possible D gene (7 bases). Germline V CDR1 and CDR2: MNHNY, SVGAGI (reference sequence). V gave up 5 bases and J gave up 1 base, with 18 bases separating them. The CDR3 extends over 16 amino acids.

CDR3 protein: CASSARVNTEAFF. CDR3 bases: TGTGCCAGCAGCGCCAGGGTGAACACTGAAGCTTTCTTT. The V and J genes are TRBV7-8 and TRBJ1-1, with D possibly matching TRBD1 (5 bases). The CDR3 extends over 13 amino acids. In germline, CDR1 is SGHVS, CDR2 FQNEAQ. The V gene lost 5 bases and the J gene lost 0 bases, with 7 bases spanning the gap.

Here the CDR3 DNA reads TGTGCCAGCAAGACAGACCTCTATGGCTACACCTTC. It translates to CASKTDLYGYTF. The J gene is TRBJ1-2, the V gene TRBV2; possible D gene TRBD1, 5 bases. The V gene's germline CDR1 is SNHLY and CDR2 FYNNEI. Trimming removed 7 bases at V and 4 bases at J, with 10 bases between. The CDR3 totals 12 residues.

The chain links TRBV7-6 to TRBJ2-4; D possibly corresponds to TRBD2 (5 bases). CDR1 is SGHVS, CDR2 FNYEAQ, per germline. Deletions cut 2 bases from V and 5 bases from J, with 19 bases between. The CDR3 sequence is 17 residues long. The CDR3 loop is CASSLSPSLIGENIQYF. The CDR3 DNA follows: TGTGCCAGCAGCTTATCTCCCAGTCTGATCGGGGAAAACATTCAGTACTTC.

The V gene is TRBV7-2, the J gene TRBJ1-4, with 7 bases identical to TRBD1. Per the germline V gene, CDR1 is SGHTA and CDR2 is FQGNSA. The CDR3 has 16 amino acids. Losses at the gene ends were 1 base for V and 4 bases for J; bases not matched to a gene: 6. Here the CDR3 DNA reads TGTGCCAGCAGCTTAGACGGGACAGTGGTTAATGAAAAACTGTTTTTT. It translates to CASSLDGTVVNEKLFF.

This clone was picked up one time. This chain uses TRBV11-1 with TRBJ1-5; D remains unclear. CDR1 is SGHAT and CDR2 is FQDESV in the germline V gene (reference sequence). This CDR3 comprises 13 residues. V was shortened by 2 bases and J by 4 bases, with 6 bases between the two germline ends. CDR3 coding DNA: TGTGCCAGCAGCTTATCCCCTAATCAGCCCCAGCATTTT. This gives the protein CASSLSPNQPQHF. The full variable domain, rest sourced from reference TRBV11-1 and TRBJ1-5, is EAEVAQSPRYKITEKSQAVAFWCDPISGHATLYWYRQILGQGPELLVQFQDESVVDDSQLPKDRFSAERLKGVDSTLKIQPAELGDSAMYLCASSLSPNQPQHFGDGTRLSIL.

The chain recombines TRBV29-1 with TRBJ2-7, with D possibly matching TRBD1 (6 bases). The CDR3 sequence is 13 residues long. With 8 bases removed from V and 3 bases from J, the gap between germline ends came to 17 bases. From germline, CDR1 is SQVTM and CDR2 ANQGSEA. The CDR3 DNA reads TGCAGCCCCGAAACAGGGATTGTCTACGAGCAGTACTTC. As protein: CSPETGIVYEQYF.

V gene TRBV7-9 combines with J gene TRBJ2-5; D remains unclear. CDR1 is SEHNR, CDR2 FQNEAQ, per germline (reference sequence). The CDR3 runs to 13 residues. The germline V and J ends were trimmed by 2 bases and 3 bases, with 7 bases remaining between them. The CDR3 region has the DNA TGTGCCAGCAGCTTAATCGCAGAAGAGACCCAGTACTTC. Residues: CASSLIAEETQYF.

The chain has TRBV6-1 and TRBJ2-2, with 10 bases that match TRBD1. The CDR3 totals 15 residues. Trimming took 7 bases from V and 4 from J; bases not matched to a gene: 6. The germline gives CDR1 MNHNS, CDR2 SASEGT. As DNA, the CDR3 is TGTGCCAGCAACCGGGACAGGGGTACCACCGGGGAGCTGTTTTTT. Translated, it gives CASNRDRGTTGELFF.

The rearrangement links TRBV19 to TRBJ2-1; 8 nucleotides agree with TRBD2. This CDR3 is 15 amino acids long. Germline assignment: CDR1 LNHDA and CDR2 SQIVND (reference sequence). V was pared by 7 bases and J by 0 bases, with 5 bases of the junction left unmatched. Here the CDR3 reads CASKGGTSSYNEQFF. CDR3 DNA: TGTGCCAGTAAGGGGGGGACTAGCTCCTACAATGAGCAGTTCTTC. Full variable domain (missing parts from reference TRBV19 and TRBJ2-1): DGGITQSPKYLFRKEGQNVTLSCEQNLNHDAMYWYRQDPGQGLRLIYYSQIVNDFQKGDIAEGYSVSREKKESFPLTVTSAQKNPTAFYLCASKGGTSSYNEQFFGPGTRLTVL.

The J gene is TRBJ1-6, the V gene TRBV5-1; TRBD1 matches at 8 bases. CDR1 is SGHRS, CDR2 YFSETQ, per germline. The CDR3 totals 15 residues. V was pared by 4 bases and J by 7 bases, with 7 bases of the junction left unmatched. CDR3 sequence reads: CASSTGQGFNSPLHF. The CDR3 region has the DNA TGCGCCAGCAGCACTGGACAGGGTTTCAATTCACCCCTCCACTTT. Combining the CDR3 with reference TRBV5-1 and TRBJ1-6 gives the whole variable domain KAGVTQTPRYLIKTRGQQVTLSCSPISGHRSVSWYQQTPGQGLQFLFEYFSETQRNKGNFPGRFSGRQFSNSRSEMNVSTLELGDSALYLCASSTGQGFNSPLHFGNGTRLTVT.